These 12 T cell receptor beta chains were all obtained from the same sample, sequenced in a study of beta chain features in type 1 diabetes. The study's findings and limits: Type 1 diabetes patients had TCRB CDR3s that were shorter (moderately but significantly so) in all four CD4+ subsets.

Which antigens these TCRs recognize remains unknown. As every portion of the isolated RNA was reverse transcribed, the sequencing read expressed TCRB transcripts. This table comes from immunoSEQ multiplex PCR, and its TCRdb copy is limited to in-frame clones, with some not included. In the table there are some 370,000 clones, over 9% of which are singletons. Specimen: central memory CD4+ T cells from blood. The receptors stem from a man aged 25-40 years with type 1 diabetes.

In this sample, this clone turned up a few times. This chain uses TRBV5-6 with TRBJ1-1; D gene uncertain. Germline CDR1 SGHDT, CDR2 YYEEEE. Between the trimmed V and J ends, which lost 1 base and 3 bases, there was a span of 13 bases. The CDR3 is 15 residues long. The CDR3 DNA follows: TGTGCCAGCAGCTTGTATAACAGAGAATACACTGAAGCTTTCTTT. Amino acids: CASSLYNREYTEAFF. The full variable domain, its missing parts supplied by reference TRBV5-6 and TRBJ1-1, is DAGVTQSPTHLIKTRGQQVTLRCSPKSGHDTVSWYQQALGQGPQFIFQYYEEEERQRGNFPDRFSGHQFPNYSSELNVNALLLGDSALYLCASSLYNREYTEAFFGQGTRLTVV.

Concerning this clone: Relative to the germline gene, one junction end is altered; a read error may explain this. This rearrangement joins TRBV7-7 to TRBJ2-7; weak D call: TRBD1 (6 bases). The CDR3 has 13 amino acids. Germline V gene data show CDR1 as SSHAT and CDR2 as FNYEAQ (reference sequence). The CDR3 sequence: CASSLGTTTEQYF. CDR3 bases: TGTGCTAGCAGCTTAGGGACAACGACCGAGCAGTACTTC.

This clone was detected many times. This rearrangement joins TRBV10-3 to TRBJ1-4; perhaps TRBD1 as D (5 bases). Deletions cut 2 bases from V and 8 bases from J, with 12 bases between. The CDR3 runs 14 residues. The germline V gene has CDR1 ENHRY and CDR2 SYGVKD. The DNA for the CDR3 is TGTGCCATCAGTGAGGGGACCGGGGTAGAAAAACTGTTTTTT. Translation gives CAISEGTGVEKLFF.

J is TRBJ1-2 and V is TRBV7-2; D uncertain. CDR1 and CDR2 from the germline V gene are SGHTA and FQGNSA. With 1 base removed from V and 0 bases from J, the gap between germline ends came to 6 bases. The CDR3 extends over 14 amino acids. CDR3 sequence reads: CASSLVVANYGYTF. DNA for the CDR3: TGTGCCAGCAGCTTAGTCGTAGCTAACTATGGCTACACCTTC.

This clone has only a few counts. V usage is TRBV7-8 and J usage is TRBJ2-5; perhaps TRBD2 as D (5 bases). The CDR3 spans 13 residues. V lost 1 base to trimming and J lost 2 bases, with 5 bases between them. Germline V gives CDR1 SGHVS, CDR2 FQNEAQ. In DNA, the CDR3 is TGTGCCAGCAGCTTAGGACTACAAGAGACCCAGTACTTC. Its translation is CASSLGLQETQYF.

The sample holds many counts of this clone. The genes are TRBV6-1 and TRBJ2-4; D is tentatively TRBD1 or TRBD2 (5 bases each). The CDR3 is 13 residues long. From germline, CDR1 is MNHNS and CDR2 SASEGT. The V end was cut by 4 bases, the J end by 5 bases, with 9 bases between. CDR3 residues: CASSVGTENIQYF. The CDR3 coding sequence is TGTGCCAGCAGTGTTGGGACCGAAAACATTCAGTACTTC.

The V call is TRBV6-5, the J call TRBJ2-7, with TRBD1 matching 9 bases. The CDR3 is 12 amino acids. Germline CDR1 reads MNHEY; CDR2 reads SVGAGI. V lost 9 bases to trimming and J lost 2 bases; unmatched junction nucleotides: 2. The CDR3 loop is CASRDRAYEQYF. In nucleotides, the CDR3 is TGTGCCAGTCGGGACAGGGCCTACGAGCAGTACTTC.

This rearrangement joins TRBV29-1 to TRBJ1-5; D ambiguous. V lost 7 bases to trimming and J lost 6 bases, with 16 bases between them. The CDR3 runs to 13 residues. The germline CDR1 and CDR2 sequences are SQVTM and ANQGSEA. Here the CDR3 reads CSASIEEGQPQHF. CDR3 bases: TGCAGCGCCAGTATTGAGGAGGGTCAGCCCCAGCATTTT.

This CDR3 reads CASSVGRGHTDTQYF. The CDR3, as DNA: TGTGCCAGCAGTGTAGGGCGGGGGCACACAGATACGCAGTATTTT. The chain has TRBV6-1 and TRBJ2-3, with D perhaps matching TRBD2 (7 bases). The germline V and J ends were trimmed by 4 bases and 2 bases, with 13 bases remaining between them. The CDR3 is made up of 15 amino acids. Germline V gene lookup returns CDR1 MNHNS and CDR2 SASEGT.

V is TRBV10-2 and J is TRBJ1-1; 7 bases are shared with TRBD1. Losses at the gene ends were 8 bases for V and 1 base for J; bases not matched to a gene: 4. The CDR3 contains 13 residues. CDR1 WSHSY and CDR2 SAAADI come from the germline V gene. The CDR3 coding sequence is TGCGCCAGCCTGGGACAGAAGAACACTGAAGCTTTCTTT. Residues: CASLGQKNTEAFF.

This clone showed up just a few times. The J gene is TRBJ1-1, the V gene TRBV5-5; the match to TRBD1 covers 9 bases. Looked up from germline, CDR1 is SGHKS and CDR2 is YYEKEE (reference sequence). This CDR3 region has 16 residues. V dropped 4 bases and J dropped 0; count of bases not matched to a gene: 7. The CDR3 nucleotides are TGTGCCAGCAGCCGCGCCGGGACAGGGCTGAACACTGAAGCTTTCTTT. It encodes CASSRAGTGLNTEAFF.

This clone occurred a few times. The gene calls are TRBV5-6 and TRBJ2-5, with D possibly matching TRBD2 (6 bases). This CDR3 contains 15 residues. Germline CDR1 is SGHDT and CDR2 is YYEEEE. The ends were cut back, 0 bases at V and 4 bases at J, with 13 bases in the middle. The CDR3 sequence: CASSLVSGGGETQYF. CDR3 sequence (DNA): TGTGCCAGCAGCTTGGTGTCCGGGGGTGGAGAGACCCAGTACTTC.